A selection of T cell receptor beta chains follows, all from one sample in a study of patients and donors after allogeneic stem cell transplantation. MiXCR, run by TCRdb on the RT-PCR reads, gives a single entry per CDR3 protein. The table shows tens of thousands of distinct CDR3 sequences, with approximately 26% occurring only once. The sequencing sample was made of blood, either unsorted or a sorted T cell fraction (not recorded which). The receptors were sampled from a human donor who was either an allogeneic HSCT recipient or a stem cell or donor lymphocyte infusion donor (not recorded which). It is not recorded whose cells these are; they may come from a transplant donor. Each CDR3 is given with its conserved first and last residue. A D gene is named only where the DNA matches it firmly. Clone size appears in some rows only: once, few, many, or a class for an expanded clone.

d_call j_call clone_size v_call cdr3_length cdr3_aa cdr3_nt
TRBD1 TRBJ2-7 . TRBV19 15 CASSIRDSPTSEQYF TGTGCCAGTAGTATTCGGGACAGTCCCACCTCCGAGCAGTACTTC
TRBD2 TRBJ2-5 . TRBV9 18 CASSVGLAGGSAEETQYF TGTGCCAGCAGCGTAGGGCTAGCGGGGGGCTCGGCCGAAGAGACCCAGTACTTC
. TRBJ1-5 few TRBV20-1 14 CSASIMGGYQPQHF TGCAGTGCTAGCATTATGGGGGGCTATCAGCCCCAGCATTTT
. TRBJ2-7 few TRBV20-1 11 CSANGPYEQYF TGCAGTGCTAACGGACCCTACGAGCAGTACTTC
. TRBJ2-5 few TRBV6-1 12 CAGAGVEETQYF TGTGCCGGCGCAGGGGTGGAAGAGACCCAGTACTTC
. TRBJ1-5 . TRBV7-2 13 CASSLAEHKPQHF TGTGCCAGCAGCTTAGCAGAACACAAGCCCCAGCATTTT
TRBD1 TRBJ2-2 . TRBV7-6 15 CASTPFTGGTGELFF TGTGCCAGCACGCCCTTCACAGGGGGCACCGGGGAGCTGTTTTTT
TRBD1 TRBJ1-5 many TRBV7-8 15 CASSLEGQGRQPQHF TGTGCCAGCAGCTTGGAAGGACAGGGGCGTCAGCCCCAGCATTTT
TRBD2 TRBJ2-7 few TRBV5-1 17 CASSLGPTSGSPYEQYF TGCGCCAGCAGCTTGGGTCCGACTAGCGGTTCTCCCTACGAGCAGTACTTC
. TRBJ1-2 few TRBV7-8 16 CASSLARSTFNYGYTF TGTGCCAGCAGCTTAGCCCGGAGTACTTTCAACTATGGCTACACCTTC
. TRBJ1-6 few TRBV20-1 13 CSARRQGGSPLHF TGCAGTGCTAGAAGGCAGGGCGGTTCACCCCTCCACTTT
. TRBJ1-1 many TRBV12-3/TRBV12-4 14 CASSLWGVKGEAFF TGTGCCAGCAGTTTATGGGGAGTTAAGGGGGAAGCTTTCTTT
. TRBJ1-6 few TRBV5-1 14 CASSLGGGNSPLHF TGCGCCAGCAGCTTGGGAGGTGGCAATTCACCCCTCCACTTT
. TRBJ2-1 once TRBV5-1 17 CASSPSPQIILHNEQFF TGCGCCAGCAGCCCCTCCCCACAGATAATACTCCACAATGAGCAGTTCTTC
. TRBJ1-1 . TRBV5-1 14 CASHSGAMKTEAFF TGCGCCAGTCACTCCGGAGCAATGAAAACTGAAGCTTTCTTT
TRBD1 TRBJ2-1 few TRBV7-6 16 CASTPRTGHAYNEQFF TGTGCCAGCACTCCCCGGACAGGGCACGCCTACAATGAGCAGTTCTTC